Detailed here is one TCR beta chain. This record comes from a study of HIV-infected patients and healthy controls. Trimming removed 3 bases at V and 10 bases at J, with 19 bases between. This CDR3 is built from 15 residues. Germline V gene lookup returns CDR1 LGHDT and CDR2 YNNKEL (reference sequence). No cell fractionation was done, so the repertoire covers all unsorted peripheral blood T cells. 500 ng RNA was reverse transcribed with alpha and beta constant-region primers. Using multiplexing indices, alpha and beta chain libraries were generated apart by chain-specific third strand synthesis. MiXCR was run by TCRdb on the 5' RACE reads, yielding one entry per CDR3 protein. The profile shows 20,000 to 30,000 distinct CDR3 sequences, under 9% of them singletons.

The sequencing sample was made of blood. This sequence originates from an adult in good health. V gene TRBV3-1 combines with J gene TRBJ2-1; TRBD1 is a possible D gene (5 bases). The CDR3 DNA reads TGTGCCAGCAGCCAGAGAAGGCCCGGACATACCGAGCAGTTCTTC. This translates into CASSQRRPGHTEQFF.